The 10 T cell receptor beta chains below come from one sample, sequenced in a study of response to subunit inactivated influenza vaccine. Using its own MiXCR run on the RT-PCR reads, TCRdb lists one record per CDR3 protein. This sample has about 180,000 distinct CDR3 sequences, with around 8.8% found just once. The sample consisted of non-naive T cells sorted from PBMCs, taken on the day of vaccination. The source of these receptors is a man between 45 and 60 years old who received an inactivated influenza vaccine.

A few counts support this clonotype. V gene TRBV6-1 combines with J gene TRBJ2-7; D is ambiguous. V lost 2 bases to trimming and J lost 2 bases, with 10 bases between them. This CDR3 region has 14 residues. Germline values: CDR1 MNHNS, CDR2 SASEGT. As DNA, the CDR3 is TGTGCCAGCAGTGAAAACGGTGGAACCTACGAGCAGTACTTC. It codes for CASSENGGTYEQYF.

This clonotype was counted many times. This sequence joins TRBV5-1 and TRBJ2-1; D unresolved. This CDR3 spans 15 amino acids. The ends were cut back, 0 bases at V and 3 bases at J, with 10 bases in the middle. Germline V gene lookup returns CDR1 SGHRS and CDR2 YFSETQ. As DNA, the CDR3 is TGCGCCAGCAGCTTGGCGGGCAATCACTACAATGAGCAGTTCTTC. Residues: CASSLAGNHYNEQFF.

This clonotype was observed at least ten times. The rearrangement links TRBV12-3 or TRBV12-4 to TRBJ2-2; D possibly corresponds to TRBD1 (6 bases). Trimming stripped 6 bases from V and 5 bases from J, with 13 bases between. This CDR3 has 14 residues. The chain's CDR3 is CASRATGQTGELFF. CDR3 bases: TGTGCCAGCAGAGCCACAGGGCAGACCGGGGAGCTGTTTTTT.

This clonotype was seen a handful of times. The J gene is TRBJ1-1, the V gene TRBV3-1; D remains ambiguous. V was pared by 4 bases and J by 4 bases, with 13 bases between. The CDR3 loop spans 14 amino acids. CDR1 LGHDT and CDR2 YNNKEL come from the germline V gene (reference sequence). Here the CDR3 reads CASSPRSPGTEAFF. DNA of the CDR3: TGTGCCAGCAGCCCCCGTTCCCCGGGCACTGAAGCTTTCTTT.

There are many counts of this clonotype. The V gene is TRBV9, the J gene TRBJ2-3, with 7 bases that match TRBD1. Germline V gene data show CDR1 as SGDLS and CDR2 as YYNGEE. The CDR3 has 16 residues. V was pared by 0 bases and J by 0 bases, with 4 bases of the junction left unmatched. The DNA for the CDR3 is TGTGCCAGCAGCGTAGGAGGGGGCTACAGCACAGATACGCAGTATTTT. Amino acids: CASSVGGGYSTDTQYF.

The V and J genes are TRBV7-2 and TRBJ2-1; 9 bases agree with TRBD2. Per the germline V gene, CDR1 is SGHTA and CDR2 is FQGNSA. CDR3 length: 15 residues. The trim removed 5 bases at V and 6 bases at J, leaving 8 bases unmatched. The chain's CDR3 is CASSRGGASGNEQFF. CDR3 DNA sequence: TGTGCCAGCAGCCGCGGGGGGGCCTCGGGCAATGAGCAGTTCTTC. Full variable domain (remainder filled in from reference TRBV7-2 and TRBJ2-1): GAGVSQSPSNKVTEKGKDVELRCDPISGHTALYWYRQSLGQGLEFLIYFQGNSAPDKSGLPSDRFSAERTGGSVSTLTIQRTQQEDSAVYLCASSRGGASGNEQFFGPGTRLTVL.

There are many counts of this clonotype. V is TRBV24-1 and J is TRBJ1-5, with TRBD1 identical over 10 bases. J gave up 2 bases and V 9 bases, and 3 bases lay outside the gene matches. The CDR3 has 14 residues. Germline assignment: CDR1 KGHDR and CDR2 SFDVKD. The CDR3 coding sequence is TGTGCCACCCAGGGGACAGGGGGCAATCAGCCCCAGCATTTT. Protein sequence: CATQGTGGNQPQHF.

This clonotype was counted many times. The chain combines TRBV7-2 with TRBJ1-6, with D hard to call. The CDR3 is 13 amino acids. Germline CDR1 reads SGHTA; CDR2 reads FQGNSA. Trimming left V 5 bases short and J 9 bases short, with 11 bases between. The CDR3 spells CASSPVIFSPLHF. The CDR3 bases are TGTGCCAGCAGCCCAGTAATCTTTTCACCCCTCCACTTT.

The gene calls are TRBV7-9 and TRBJ2-5, with D possibly called TRBD1 or TRBD2 (5 bases each). V dropped 5 bases and J dropped 2 bases, with 18 bases sitting between them. Per the germline V gene, CDR1 is SEHNR and CDR2 is FQNEAQ (reference sequence). The CDR3 is made up of 16 amino acids. The CDR3: CASSMGTRTGQETQYF. The CDR3 DNA follows: TGTGCCAGCAGCATGGGGACGAGGACGGGACAAGAGACCCAGTACTTC.

The sample holds a few counts of this clonotype. V gene TRBV7-3 combines with J gene TRBJ2-3; D gene uncertain. The V and J ends lost 5 bases and 6 bases respectively, with 15 bases between them. The CDR3 contains 14 residues. Germline V gives CDR1 SGHTA, CDR2 FQGTGA. CDR3 sequence reads: CASSPGSNADTQYF. For the CDR3, the DNA is TGTGCCAGCAGCCCCGGTAGTAATGCGGATACGCAGTATTTT. Looking up the rest from reference TRBV7-3 and TRBJ2-3 gives the full variable domain: GAGVSQTPSNKVTEKGKYVELRCDPISGHTALYWYRQSLGQGPEFLIYFQGTGAADDSGLPNDRFFAVRPEGSVSTLKIQRTERGDSAVYLCASSPGSNADTQYFGPGTRLTVL.